This entry is about one TCR beta chain. The data were taken from a study of blood T cell repertoires in COVID-19. Background on the study: The United States, Italy and Spain supplied acute and convalescent COVID-19 samples. T cells, B-cell-depleted T cells, or PBMCs provided the cDNA or gDNA that served as material.

Original handling: By means of reference gene primer amplification, nucleated cell counts were estimated. Produced via immunoSEQ multiplex PCR; TCRdb's table is partial and in-frame only. V and J calls and clone size are copied from that table; D and trimming were computed from the DNA. The sample holds some 490,000 clones, around 85% seen once. J gave up 4 bases and V 4 bases, and 4 bases lay outside the gene matches. The germline V gene encodes CDR1 SGHTA and CDR2 FQGNSA. This CDR3 has 14 residues. Sequenced material: peripheral blood. This receptor was taken from a human donor in a cohort sampled during active COVID-19. The J gene is TRBJ2-7, the V gene TRBV7-2, with 10 bases that match TRBD2. The CDR3 is CASSWSSGGYEQYF. In DNA form, the CDR3 reads TGTGCCAGCAGCTGGTCTAGCGGGGGTTACGAGCAGTACTTC.